These 6 T cell receptor beta chains came from one sample sequenced in a study of T cell responses to AZD1222 COVID-19 vaccine. Profiling relied on immunoSEQ multiplex PCR, and the TCRdb table lists in-frame clones only, not all of them. The sample contains roughly 100,000 clones, 88% of which appear only once. The material was peripheral blood, obtained on day 0 of AZD1222 vaccination. The receptors originated from an adult in good health.

The chain uses TRBV3-1 (or the pseudogene TRBV3-2) and TRBJ2-7, with 8 bases matching TRBD2. After removal of 8 bases from V and 2 bases from J, the junction contained 8 bases not matched to a gene. Germline-derived CDR1 and CDR2 are LGHDT and YNNKEL (reference sequence). This CDR3 has 14 residues. The chain's CDR3 is CASSGVAGPYEQYF. In nucleotides, the CDR3 is TGTGCCAGCTCCGGGGTAGCGGGACCCTACGAGCAGTACTTC.

V and J are TRBV5-1 and TRBJ2-5, with TRBD2 matching 9 bases. J was trimmed by 0 bases and V by 4 bases; bases with no gene match: 10. The CDR3 is 17 amino acids. CDR1 and CDR2 from the germline V gene are SGHRS and YFSETQ. DNA for the CDR3: TGCGCCAGCAGCCTGGGGAACAGCGGGAGGTACCAAGAGACCCAGTACTTC. As protein: CASSLGNSGRYQETQYF.

This clone was observed a handful of times. CDR3 nucleotides: TGTGCCAGCAGCTTAGGCCCCCTATTTGAAGCTTTCTTT. Its protein is CASSLGPLFEAFF. The chain recombines TRBV11-1 with TRBJ1-1; no clear D. The CDR3 is 13 amino acids. CDR1 and CDR2 (germline): SGHAT, FQDESV (reference sequence). The germline V and J ends were trimmed by 1 base and 7 bases, with 10 bases remaining between them.

The chain has TRBV11-2 and TRBJ1-5; no clear D. Looked up from germline, CDR1 is SGHAT and CDR2 is FQNNGV. The CDR3 consists of 14 residues. The V end was cut by 3 bases, the J end by 1 base, with 7 bases between. The CDR3 here is CASSFGRSNQPQHF. CDR3 DNA sequence: TGTGCCAGCAGCTTTGGCCGGAGCAATCAGCCCCAGCATTTT.

The chain uses TRBV9 and TRBJ2-7; D is possibly TRBD1 or TRBD2 (5 bases each). This CDR3 is built from 13 residues. Trimming stripped 0 bases from V and 6 bases from J, with 10 bases between. CDR1 is SGDLS and CDR2 is YYNGEE in the germline V gene. This CDR3 is CASSVERGAEQYF. CDR3 coding DNA: TGTGCCAGCAGCGTAGAAAGAGGGGCCGAGCAGTACTTC.

The chain recombines TRBV12-3 or TRBV12-4 with TRBJ1-4; D is uncertain. CDR3 length: 11 amino acids. V lost 7 bases and J 6 bases, leaving 6 bases between the germline ends. CDR3 sequence (DNA): TGTGCCAGCACCCCCGATGAAAAACTGTTTTTT. It encodes CASTPDEKLFF.